Included here is one T cell receptor (beta chain) sequence, with context. This entry is derived from a study of cytomegalovirus exposure and HLA in healthy donors. The PCR ran on 60 Vbeta and 13 Jbeta primers. Profiling relied on immunoSEQ multiplex PCR, and the TCRdb table lists in-frame clones only, not all of them. The sample lists over 100,000 clones, roughly 80% seen once, with approximately 1.4% in the top ten. The trim removed 6 bases at V and 6 bases at J, leaving 23 bases unmatched. The germline CDR1 and CDR2 sequences are SGHTA and FQGNSA. This CDR3 region has 18 residues. The source material was PBMCs. This clonotype originated in a female donor in good health and CMV-seronegative. This chain joins TRBV7-2 and TRBJ2-7; 7 bases match TRBD1. The CDR3 region is CASRADRPFPSYAGEQYF. CDR3 nucleotide sequence: TGTGCCAGCAGAGCGGACAGGCCCTTTCCCTCCTACGCCGGCGAGCAGTACTTC.